Reported below is one TCR beta chain. The data belong to a study of T cells in localized non-small cell lung cancer. TCRdb's copy holds only in-frame clones and misses some; the assay was immunoSEQ multiplex PCR. This table holds more than 7,500 clones, 90% to 95% found once. Source: peripheral blood, taken before any cancer treatment. The origin of this receptor is a woman aged 40 to 75 with stage I squamous cell lung carcinoma.

The CDR3 loop is CASSLERSTGYTF. CDR3 DNA: TGCGCCAGCAGCTTGGAGCGGTCAACTGGCTACACCTTC. The chain has TRBV5-1 and TRBJ1-2; D unresolved. CDR1 is SGHRS, CDR2 YFSETQ, per germline. V was cut by 0 bases and J by 7 bases, with 10 bases left in between. CDR3 length: 13 amino acids.